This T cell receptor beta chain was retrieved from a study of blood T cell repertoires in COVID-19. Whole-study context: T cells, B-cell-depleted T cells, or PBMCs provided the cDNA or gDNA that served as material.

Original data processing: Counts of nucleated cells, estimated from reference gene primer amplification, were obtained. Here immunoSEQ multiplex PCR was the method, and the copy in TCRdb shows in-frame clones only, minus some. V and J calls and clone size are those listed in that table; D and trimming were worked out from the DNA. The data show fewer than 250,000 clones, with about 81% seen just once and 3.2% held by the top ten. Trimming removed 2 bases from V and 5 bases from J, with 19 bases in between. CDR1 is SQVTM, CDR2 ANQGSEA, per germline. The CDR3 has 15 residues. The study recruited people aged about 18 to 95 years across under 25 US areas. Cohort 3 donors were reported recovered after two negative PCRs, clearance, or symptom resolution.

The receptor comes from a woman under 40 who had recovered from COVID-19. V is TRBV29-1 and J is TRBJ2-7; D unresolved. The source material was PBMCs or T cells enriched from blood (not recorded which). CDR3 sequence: CSVENPAGDLNEQYF. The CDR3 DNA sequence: TGCAGCGTTGAAAACCCGGCAGGTGATTTAAACGAGCAGTACTTC.